Included here is one TCR beta chain sequence, with context. Its antigen remains unknown. This record comes from a study of STAT3 mutations in large granular lymphocyte leukemia. The CDR3 runs 18 residues. CDR1 and CDR2 (germline): MNHEY, SMNVEV (reference sequence). The ends lost 5 bases at V and 7 bases at J; junction bases unmatched: 21. Profiling relied on immunoSEQ multiplex PCR, and the TCRdb table lists in-frame clones only, not all of them. The table lists 30,000 to 45,000 clones, about 88% of them singletons. Study-level results: Every T-cell large granular lymphocyte leukemia patient had at least one immunodominant TCR beta clonotype.

The TCR sequence derives from a human donor with T large granular lymphocyte leukemia. Some clones in this sample may be carry-over from other donors' samples. This chain connects TRBV27 to TRBJ1-2; 8 nucleotides align to TRBD1. Sequenced material: PBMCs. The CDR3 region has the DNA TGTGCCAGCAGTACCACCGGGACAGGCACCCGGGGGTTGCGTGGCTACACCTTC. As protein: CASSTTGTGTRGLRGYTF.